One T cell receptor (beta chain) is described in this entry. It was at deep level that the assay was run. Clones were sequenced by immunoSEQ multiplex PCR, and TCRdb holds only the in-frame ones, with some missing. Counted here are under 600,000 clones, around three quarters occurring once; the ten biggest clones make up around 12%. This sample was included in a study of shared clonotypes between healthy human individuals. Study as a whole: With ages of 18 to 49, the donors were a couple of women and a few men.

There are 14 residues in the CDR3. V dropped 4 bases and J dropped 0 bases, with 7 bases sitting between them. Germline-derived CDR1 and CDR2 are KGHSH and LQKENI. Each unsorted sample relied on 70 million to 90 million PBMCs as its source of genomic DNA. The TCR was taken from a woman aged 35 to 49 in good health. Some clones in this sample may be carry-over from other donors' samples. The source material was PBMCs. This chain connects TRBV18 to TRBJ1-5; D unclear. The CDR3 loop is CASSRGDSNQPQHF. Written as DNA, the CDR3 is TGTGCCAGCTCACGAGGCGATAGCAATCAGCCCCAGCATTTT.